Each of the 4 T cell receptor beta chains below was sequenced from the same sample in a study of control samples from healthy donors and cancer patients. Assay: immunoSEQ multiplex PCR; the TCRdb copy retains only in-frame clones and omits some. The sample holds about 98,000 clones, 79% seen once. The sample consisted of blood. These receptors all come from a woman aged 25 to 39 in good health.

The rearrangement joins TRBV2 to TRBJ2-5; 8 bases agree with TRBD2. Germline trimming cut 6 bases from V and 2 bases from J; bases unmatched to any gene: 11. Germline CDR1 and CDR2: SNHLY and FYNNEI. The CDR3 contains 16 residues. This CDR3 is CASRRERGGLQETQYF. The CDR3 coding sequence is TGTGCCAGCAGGCGTGAACGGGGGGGTCTTCAAGAGACCCAGTACTTC.

The V call is TRBV6-2 or TRBV6-3, the J call TRBJ1-6; 9 bases are a match to TRBD1. Losses at the gene ends were 6 bases for V and 10 bases for J; bases not matched to a gene: 7. The CDR3 loop spans 14 amino acids. CDR1 is MNHEY, CDR2 SVGEGT, per germline. The CDR3 is CASSLGQGRSPLHF. In DNA, the CDR3 is TGTGCCAGCAGCCTGGGACAGGGTCGGTCACCCCTCCACTTT.

This clone was seen a handful of times. This rearrangement joins TRBV19 to TRBJ2-7; perhaps TRBD2 as D (7 bases). CDR1 LNHDA and CDR2 SQIVND come from the germline V gene (reference sequence). The CDR3 length is 12 residues. V was clipped by 6 bases and J by 11 bases, with 17 bases between them. The CDR3 loop is CASSLQSGGKYF. As DNA, the CDR3 is TGTGCCAGTAGCCTTCAATCGGGGGGCAAGTACTTC.

The CDR3 region is CASTPPGNNQPQHF. DNA for the CDR3: TGTGCCAGCACCCCCCCGGGAAACAATCAGCCCCAGCATTTT. This chain connects TRBV6-5 to TRBJ1-5, with D hard to call. The CDR3 sequence is 14 residues long. The V gene's germline CDR1 is MNHEY and CDR2 SVGAGI. V was pared by 7 bases and J by 3 bases, with 13 bases between.